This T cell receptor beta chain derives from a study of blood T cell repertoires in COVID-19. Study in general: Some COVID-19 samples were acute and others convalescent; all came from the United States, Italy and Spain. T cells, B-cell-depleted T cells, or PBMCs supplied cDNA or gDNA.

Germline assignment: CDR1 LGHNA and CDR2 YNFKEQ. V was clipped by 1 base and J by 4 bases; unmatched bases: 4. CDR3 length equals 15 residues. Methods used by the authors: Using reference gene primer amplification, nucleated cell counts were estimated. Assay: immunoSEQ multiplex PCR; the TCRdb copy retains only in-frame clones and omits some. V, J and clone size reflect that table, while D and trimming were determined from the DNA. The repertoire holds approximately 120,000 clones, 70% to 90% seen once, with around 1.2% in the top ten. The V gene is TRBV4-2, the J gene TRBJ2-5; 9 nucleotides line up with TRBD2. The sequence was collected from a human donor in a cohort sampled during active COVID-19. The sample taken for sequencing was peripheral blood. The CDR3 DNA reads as TGTGCCAGCAGCCAAGCTAGCGGGGAGATAGAGACCCAGTACTTC. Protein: CASSQASGEIETQYF.